This T cell receptor beta chain was sequenced in a study of control samples from healthy donors and cancer patients (dated by TCRdb to about 2020). In the case of this clone: Its antigen is still unknown. Per-nucleotide qualities are absent, and no much larger clonotype sits a single base away.

Library method: the immunoSEQ multiplex PCR assay. TCRdb mirrors the immuneACCESS table, restricted to in-frame sequences. Some clones are absent from its copies; in checked studies, under half trace to an unresolved V gene, and the reason for the others is unknown. This sample is represented by around 100,000 clones; around 90% of them were singletons. Jointly, the top ten make up about 3% of the sample. Including the terminal cysteine and valine, the CDR3 comprises 15 residues. The retained sequence is limited to the CDR3, 45 bases, with the frame set at the first base. V is shortened by 3 bases, J by 6 bases, and the region joining them spans 18 bases. The germline V gene (reference sequence) yields WNHNN for CDR1 and SYGVQD for CDR2.

The TCR originated in a human donor in good health. The donor label of this sample is uncertain. The rearranged chain carries TRBV10-1 and TRBJ2-7; the best D guess is TRBD1, with 5 bases matching. Sequenced material: blood. The nucleotide sequence is given as TGCGCCAGCAGTGATTCGGGCAGGGTAACGGGCGAGCAGTACGTC. It codes for CASSDSGRVTGEQYV.